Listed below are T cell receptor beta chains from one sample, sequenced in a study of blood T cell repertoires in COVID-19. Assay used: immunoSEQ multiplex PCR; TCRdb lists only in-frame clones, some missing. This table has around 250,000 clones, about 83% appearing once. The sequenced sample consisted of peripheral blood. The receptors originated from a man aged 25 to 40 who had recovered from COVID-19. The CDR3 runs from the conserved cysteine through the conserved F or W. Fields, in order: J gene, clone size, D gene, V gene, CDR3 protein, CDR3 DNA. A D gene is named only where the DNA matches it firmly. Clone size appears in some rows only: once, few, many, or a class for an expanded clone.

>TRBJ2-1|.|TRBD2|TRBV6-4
CASSEIAGGKDEQFF
TGTGCCAGCAGTGAGATAGCGGGGGGAAAAGATGAGCAGTTCTTC
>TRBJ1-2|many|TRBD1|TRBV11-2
CASSNQDRNRYGYTF
TGTGCCAGCAGCAATCAGGACAGGAACCGGTATGGCTACACCTTC
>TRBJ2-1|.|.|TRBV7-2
CASLLDRHNEQFF
TGTGCCAGTCTCCTGGACAGACACAATGAGCAGTTCTTC
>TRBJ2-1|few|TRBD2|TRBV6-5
CASSYSAGGYNEQFF
TGTGCCAGCAGTTACTCGGCGGGGGGTTACAATGAGCAGTTCTTC
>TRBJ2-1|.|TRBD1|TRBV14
CASSLQGASYNEQFF
TGTGCCAGCAGTCTACAGGGGGCCTCCTACAATGAGCAGTTCTTC
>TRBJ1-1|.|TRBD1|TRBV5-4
CASGSDRVGGKADSFF
TGTGCCAGCGGGAGTGACAGGGTGGGGGGTAAGGCCGACTCTTTCTTT
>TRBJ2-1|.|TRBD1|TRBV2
CASSNPGQAWGQFF
TGTGCCAGCAGTAACCCCGGACAGGCCTGGGGGCAGTTCTTC
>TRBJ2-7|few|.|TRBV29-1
CSVAQGSSYEQYF
TGCAGCGTAGCGCAGGGGTCCTCCTACGAGCAGTACTTC
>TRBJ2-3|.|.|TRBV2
CASVPDTDTQYF
TGTGCCAGCGTTCCAGACACAGATACGCAGTATTTT
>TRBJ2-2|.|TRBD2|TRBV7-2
CASSLGGLAGYTGELFF
TGTGCCAGCAGCTTAGGAGGACTAGCGGGGTACACCGGGGAGCTGTTTTTT
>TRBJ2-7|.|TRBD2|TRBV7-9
CASSLALAGNYEQYF
TGTGCCAGCAGCTTAGCACTAGCGGGGAACTACGAGCAGTACTTC
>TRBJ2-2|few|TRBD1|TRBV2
CASRNRGRPYGELFF
TGTGCCAGCAGAAACAGGGGGCGCCCCTACGGGGAGCTGTTTTTT
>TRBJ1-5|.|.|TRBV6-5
CASSSGGMGNQPQHF
TGTGCCAGCAGTTCTGGGGGCATGGGCAATCAGCCCCAGCATTTT
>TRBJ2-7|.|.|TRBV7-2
CASSFQQGHSYEQYF
TGTGCCAGCAGCTTTCAACAGGGCCACTCCTACGAGCAGTACTTC
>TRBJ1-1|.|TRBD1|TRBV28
CASSLSGQGWKTEAFF
TGTGCCAGCAGTTTATCGGGACAGGGCTGGAAGACTGAAGCTTTCTTT
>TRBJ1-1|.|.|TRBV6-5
CASSYSRAPTEAFF
TGTGCCAGCAGTTACTCGAGGGCACCTACTGAAGCTTTCTTT
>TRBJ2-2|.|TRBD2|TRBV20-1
CSASSLAGLNTGELFF
TGCAGTGCTAGTTCGCTAGCGGGGCTGAACACCGGGGAGCTGTTTTTT
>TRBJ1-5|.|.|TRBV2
CASSELRLTSNQPQHF
TGTGCCAGCAGTGAATTAAGACTAACTAGCAATCAGCCCCAGCATTTT
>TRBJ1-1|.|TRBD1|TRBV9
CASSPGQGVNTEAFF
TGTGCCAGCAGCCCTGGACAGGGGGTGAACACTGAAGCTTTCTTT
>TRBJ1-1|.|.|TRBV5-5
CASSLTAQGVRTEAFF
TGTGCCAGCAGCTTGACTGCGCAGGGCGTAAGGACTGAAGCTTTCTTT
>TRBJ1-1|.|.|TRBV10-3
CAISEVKNTEAFF
TGTGCCATCAGTGAGGTCAAGAACACTGAAGCTTTCTTT
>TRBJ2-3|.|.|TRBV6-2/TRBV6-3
CASSYWTPRTDTQYF
TGTGCCAGCAGTTACTGGACACCCCGCACAGATACGCAGTATTTT
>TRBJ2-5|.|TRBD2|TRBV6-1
CASSALAGEHQETQYF
TGTGCCAGCAGTGCGCTGGCGGGGGAACACCAAGAGACCCAGTACTTC
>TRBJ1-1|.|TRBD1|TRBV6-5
CASRGTGSTEAFF
TGTGCCAGCAGGGGGACAGGGAGCACTGAAGCTTTCTTT
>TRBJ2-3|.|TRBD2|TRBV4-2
CASSHLKTSGADTDTQYF
TGTGCCAGCAGCCACCTCAAGACTAGCGGGGCCGACACAGATACGCAGTATTTT
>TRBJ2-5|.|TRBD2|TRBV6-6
CASSYSASGGGETQYF
TGTGCCAGCAGTTACTCTGCTAGCGGGGGCGGAGAGACCCAGTACTTC
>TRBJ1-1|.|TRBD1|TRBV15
CATSRGQQGSPEAFF
TGTGCCACCAGCAGGGGTCAACAGGGGAGTCCTGAAGCTTTCTTT
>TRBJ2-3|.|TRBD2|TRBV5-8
CASSLGAGAADTQYF
TGTGCCAGCAGCTTGGGAGCGGGGGCCGCAGATACGCAGTATTTT
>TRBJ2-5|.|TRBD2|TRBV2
CASSIAGLNQETQYF
TGTGCCAGCAGTATCGCGGGACTAAACCAAGAGACCCAGTACTTC
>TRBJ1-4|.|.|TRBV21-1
CASSKPRGEKLFF
TGTGCCAGCAGCAAACCCAGGGGCGAAAAACTGTTTTTT
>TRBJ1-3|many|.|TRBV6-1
CASSEFAGSGNTIYF
TGTGCCAGCAGTGAATTCGCCGGCTCTGGAAACACCATATATTTT
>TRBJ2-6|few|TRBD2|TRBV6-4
CASSDSSGGASGANVLTF
TGTGCCAGCAGTGACTCTAGCGGGGGGGCCAGTGGGGCCAACGTCCTGACTTTC
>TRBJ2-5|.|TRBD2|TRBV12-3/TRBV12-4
CASTWGGQETQYF
TGTGCCAGCACCTGGGGGGGTCAAGAGACCCAGTACTTC
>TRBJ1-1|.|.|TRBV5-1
CASRRNVPARGRGTEAFF
TGCGCCAGCAGACGAAATGTCCCTGCTCGGGGTCGAGGAACTGAAGCTTTCTTT
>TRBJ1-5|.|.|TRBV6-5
CASSYSFRGNQPQHF
TGTGCCAGCAGTTACTCATTCCGGGGCAATCAGCCCCAGCATTTT
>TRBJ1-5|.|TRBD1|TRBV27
CASGTEAYQPQHF
TGTGCCAGCGGGACAGAGGCGTATCAGCCCCAGCATTTT
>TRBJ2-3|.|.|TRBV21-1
CARFPGLRIWGDTQYF
TGTGCCAGATTTCCGGGACTCCGCATTTGGGGAGATACGCAGTATTTT
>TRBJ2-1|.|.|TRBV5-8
CASSLGTALIGQFF
TGTGCCAGCAGCTTGGGGACAGCCCTAATTGGGCAGTTCTTC
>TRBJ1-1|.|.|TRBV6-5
CAISENRVTEAFF
TGTGCCATCTCTGAGAACAGGGTCACTGAAGCTTTCTTT
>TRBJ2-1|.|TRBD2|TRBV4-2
CASSQEGGGAYNEQFF
TGTGCCAGCAGCCAAGAGGGCGGGGGGGCCTACAATGAGCAGTTCTTC
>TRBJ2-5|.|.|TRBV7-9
CASSPLLGGDQETQYF
TGTGCCAGCAGCCCCCTCCTTGGAGGGGACCAAGAGACCCAGTACTTC
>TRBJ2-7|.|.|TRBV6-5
CASSSYINEQYF
TGTGCCAGCAGTTCATACATCAACGAGCAGTACTTC
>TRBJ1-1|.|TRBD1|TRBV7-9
CASSLSGQGAFEAFF
TGTGCCAGCAGCTTATCCGGACAGGGGGCTTTTGAAGCTTTCTTT
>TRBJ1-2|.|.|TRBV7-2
CASSLAGGAGGRVRLGYTF
TGTGCCAGCAGCTTAGCCGGAGGGGCAGGTGGTCGCGTCCGGCTGGGCTACACCTTC
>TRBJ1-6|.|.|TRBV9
CASSEHMDSPLHF
TGTGCCAGCAGCGAACATATGGATTCACCCCTCCACTTT
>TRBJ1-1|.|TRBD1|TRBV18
CASSPPGTGTEAFF
TGTGCCAGCTCACCCCCCGGGACAGGCACTGAAGCTTTCTTT